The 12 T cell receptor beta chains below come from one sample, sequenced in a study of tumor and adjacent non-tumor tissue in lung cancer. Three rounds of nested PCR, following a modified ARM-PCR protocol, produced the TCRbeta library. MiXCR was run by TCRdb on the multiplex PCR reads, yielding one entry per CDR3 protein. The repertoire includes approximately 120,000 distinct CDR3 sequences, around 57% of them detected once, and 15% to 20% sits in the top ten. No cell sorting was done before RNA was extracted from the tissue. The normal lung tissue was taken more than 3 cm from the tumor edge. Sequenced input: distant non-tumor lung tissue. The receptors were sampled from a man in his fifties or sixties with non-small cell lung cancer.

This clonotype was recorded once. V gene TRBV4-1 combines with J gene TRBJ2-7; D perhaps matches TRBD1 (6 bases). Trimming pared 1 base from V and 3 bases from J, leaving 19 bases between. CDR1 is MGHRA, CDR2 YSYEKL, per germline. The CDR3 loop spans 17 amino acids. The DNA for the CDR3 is TGCGCCAGCAGCCAAGGTCCTCGGACAGCTAGTCTCTACGAGCAGTACTTC. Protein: CASSQGPRTASLYEQYF.

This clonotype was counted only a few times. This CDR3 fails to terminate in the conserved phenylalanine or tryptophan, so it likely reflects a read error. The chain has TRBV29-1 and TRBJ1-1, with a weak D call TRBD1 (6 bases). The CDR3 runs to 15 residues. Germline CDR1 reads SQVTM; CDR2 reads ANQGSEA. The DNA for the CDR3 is TGCAGCGTCGACACAGGGTTTGGGATGAACAATGAAGCTTTCCTT. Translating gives CSVDTGFGMNNEAFL.

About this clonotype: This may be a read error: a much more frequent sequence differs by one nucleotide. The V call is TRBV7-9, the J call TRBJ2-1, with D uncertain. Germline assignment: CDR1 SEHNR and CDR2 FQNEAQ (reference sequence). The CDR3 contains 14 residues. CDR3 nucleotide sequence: TGTGCCAGCAAGGTGGTGCCCTCCCACAATGAGCAGTTCTTC. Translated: CASKVVPSHNEQFF.

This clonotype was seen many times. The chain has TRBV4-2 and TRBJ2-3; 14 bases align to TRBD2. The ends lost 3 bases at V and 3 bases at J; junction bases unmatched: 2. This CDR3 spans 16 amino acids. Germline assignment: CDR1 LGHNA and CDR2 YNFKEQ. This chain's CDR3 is CASSHGTSGSTDTQYF. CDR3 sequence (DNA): TGTGCCAGCAGCCACGGGACTAGCGGGAGTACAGATACGCAGTATTTT.

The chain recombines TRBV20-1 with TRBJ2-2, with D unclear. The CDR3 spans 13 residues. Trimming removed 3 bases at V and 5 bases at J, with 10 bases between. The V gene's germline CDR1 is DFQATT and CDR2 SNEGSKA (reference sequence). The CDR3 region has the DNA TGCAGTGCTAGGTTCACGATTACCGGGGAGCTGTTTTTT. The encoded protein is CSARFTITGELFF.

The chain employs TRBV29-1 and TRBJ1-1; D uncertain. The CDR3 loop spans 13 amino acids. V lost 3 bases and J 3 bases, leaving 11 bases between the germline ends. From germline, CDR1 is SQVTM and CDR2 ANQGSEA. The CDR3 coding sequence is TGCAGCGTTGACCTTGTGGTGTACACTGAAGCTTTCTTT. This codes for CSVDLVVYTEAFF.

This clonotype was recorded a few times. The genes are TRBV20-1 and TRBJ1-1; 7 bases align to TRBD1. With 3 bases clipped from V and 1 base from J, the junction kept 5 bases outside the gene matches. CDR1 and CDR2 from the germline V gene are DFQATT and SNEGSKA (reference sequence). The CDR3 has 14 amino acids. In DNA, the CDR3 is TGCAGTGCTAGCCCCCGGGACAGGAACACTGAAGCTTTCTTT. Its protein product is CSASPRDRNTEAFF.

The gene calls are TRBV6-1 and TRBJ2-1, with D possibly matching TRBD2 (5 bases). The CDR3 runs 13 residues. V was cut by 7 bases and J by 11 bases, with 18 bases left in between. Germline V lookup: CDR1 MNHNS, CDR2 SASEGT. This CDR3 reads CASIYRTLGKQFF. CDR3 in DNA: TGTGCCAGCATCTACCGGACTCTGGGTAAGCAGTTCTTC.

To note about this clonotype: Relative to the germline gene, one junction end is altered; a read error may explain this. This CDR3 is CSGLSYEQHF. The CDR3 DNA follows: TGCAGCGGCCTCTCCTACGAGCAGCATTTC. This sequence joins TRBV29-1 and TRBJ2-7, with D hard to call. This CDR3 is 10 amino acids long. The V gene's germline CDR1 is SQVTM and CDR2 ANQGSEA.

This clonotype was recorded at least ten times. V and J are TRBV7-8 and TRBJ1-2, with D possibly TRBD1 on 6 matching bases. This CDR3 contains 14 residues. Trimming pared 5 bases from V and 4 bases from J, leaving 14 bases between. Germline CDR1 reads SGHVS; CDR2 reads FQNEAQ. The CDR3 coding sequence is TGTGCCAGCAGCCCCACAGGGAATGTCTATGGCTACACCTTC. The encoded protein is CASSPTGNVYGYTF.

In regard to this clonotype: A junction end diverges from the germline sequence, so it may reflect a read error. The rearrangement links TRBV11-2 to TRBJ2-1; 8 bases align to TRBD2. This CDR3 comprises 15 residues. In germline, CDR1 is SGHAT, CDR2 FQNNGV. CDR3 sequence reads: CANSLGSGTYNEQSF. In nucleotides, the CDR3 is TGTGCCAACAGCTTGGGTAGCGGGACCTACAATGAGCAGTCCTTC.

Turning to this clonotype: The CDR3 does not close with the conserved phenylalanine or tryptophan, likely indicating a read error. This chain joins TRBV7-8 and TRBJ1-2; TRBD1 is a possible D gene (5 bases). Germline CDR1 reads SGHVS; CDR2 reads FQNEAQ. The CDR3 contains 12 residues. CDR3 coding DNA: TGTGCCAGGAGCTTAGGAGGGGATGGCTACACCATC. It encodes CARSLGGDGYTI.